Presented here are 25 T cell receptor beta chains from one specimen sequenced in a study of identical twins (dated by TCRdb to about 2016). The library was made by 5' RACE. Sequenced using an Illumina HiSeq 2000. The raw public reads went through TCRdb reprocessing: fastp at Q25, MiXCR clone calling, in-frame beta chains kept. Each record represents a unique CDR3 protein, reported with the most common genes and DNA among its rows. Across this sample there are more than 400,000 distinct CDR3 sequences, with about 16% seen only once. Roughly 0.46% of the sample belongs to the ten largest clones. The same sample was also studied in work on yellow fever vaccine responses in identical twins.

Sequencing was carried out using CD4+ T cells sorted from blood. The receptor set was obtained from a woman aged 18-29 years in good health.

V gene TRBV7-2 combines with J gene TRBJ2-7; 7 bases line up with TRBD1. The CDR3 sequence is 13 residues long. The junction had 9 bases not matched to a gene; V was cut back by 6 bases and J by 7 bases. The germline V gene encodes CDR1 SGHTA and CDR2 FQGNSA. The CDR3 DNA reads TGTGCCAGCAGTTATAGGACAGGATCGGAGCAGTACGTC. This encodes CASSYRTGSEQYV.

A few counts support this clonotype. This chain uses TRBV11-3 with TRBJ2-2, with D tentatively TRBD2 (5 bases). Trimming took 5 bases from V and 7 from J, leaving 11 bases between them. This CDR3 spans 13 amino acids. The germline gives CDR1 SGHNT, CDR2 YENEEA. The CDR3: CASSAGAGGELFF. The CDR3 DNA sequence: TGTGCCAGCAGCGCCGGTGCGGGCGGGGAGCTGTTTTTT.

This rearrangement joins TRBV7-2 to TRBJ2-3; D gene ambiguous. This CDR3 has 13 amino acids. V was shortened by 5 bases and J by 4 bases, with 10 bases between the two germline ends. Germline lookup yields CDR1 SGHTA and CDR2 FQGNSA. CDR3 nucleotide sequence: TGTGCCAGCAGCCGAGAGGTTCCAGATACGCAGTATTTT. Its protein is CASSREVPDTQYF.

The chain joins TRBV5-1 to TRBJ2-1; D perhaps matches TRBD2 (6 bases). The ends were cut back, 4 bases at V and 8 bases at J, with 19 bases in the middle. The CDR3 length is 15 residues. CDR1 is SGHRS and CDR2 is YFSETQ in the germline V gene. The CDR3 loop is CASSPGLGVGDEQFF. CDR3 nucleotide sequence: TGCGCCAGCAGCCCGGGACTGGGGGTCGGGGATGAGCAGTTCTTC.

This chain connects TRBV6-1 to TRBJ1-2; D ambiguous. The V end lost 8 bases, the J end lost 3 bases, and 13 bases lay between the germline ends. Germline-derived CDR1 and CDR2 are MNHNS and SASEGT. The CDR3 totals 13 residues. CDR3 loop: CASGPGIDYGYTF. Here the CDR3 DNA reads TGTGCCAGCGGACCGGGCATTGACTATGGCTACACCTTC.

V and J are TRBV5-1 and TRBJ1-6; D is uncertain. This CDR3 is 17 amino acids long. Trimming pared 0 bases from V and 9 bases from J, leaving 19 bases between. The germline gives CDR1 SGHRS, CDR2 YFSETQ. CDR3 nucleotide sequence: TGCGCCAGCAGCTTGGCCGGTGGGTTTGGACTGGGTTCACCCCTCCACTTT. It is translated as CASSLAGGFGLGSPLHF.

V is TRBV6-1 and J is TRBJ2-1, with 11 bases that match TRBD2. Trimming took 10 bases from V and 3 from J; bases not matched to a gene: 2. CDR1 and CDR2 from the germline V gene are MNHNS and SASEGT. There are 13 residues in the CDR3. This CDR3 reads CANGLAGYNEQFF. Written as DNA, the CDR3 is TGTGCCAACGGACTAGCGGGCTACAATGAGCAGTTCTTC.

The chain recombines TRBV28 with TRBJ2-3, with D tentatively TRBD2 (6 bases). Germline V lookup: CDR1 MDHEN, CDR2 SYDVKM. V was pared by 10 bases and J by 3 bases, with 14 bases between. The CDR3 is 13 amino acids. Here the CDR3 reads CATAGSETDTQYF. The CDR3 nucleotides are TGTGCCACCGCGGGGAGTGAGACAGATACGCAGTATTTT.

In this sample, this clonotype turned up many times. The CDR3 sequence: CASSFSGINEQFF. For the CDR3, the DNA is TGTGCCAGCAGTTTCTCCGGAATCAATGAGCAGTTCTTC. The V gene is TRBV12-3 or TRBV12-4, the J gene TRBJ2-1; D is ambiguous. This CDR3 is 13 amino acids long. The ends were cut back, 3 bases at V and 6 bases at J, with 9 bases in the middle.

This clonotype showed up many times. This chain joins TRBV7-9 and TRBJ2-5, with no clear D. There are 15 residues in the CDR3. Trimming removed 1 base at V and 4 bases at J, with 13 bases between. CDR1 is SEHNR, CDR2 FQNEAQ, per germline (reference sequence). The CDR3, as DNA: TGTGCCAGCAGCTTAGACTTATCTGGTGTAGAGACCCAGTACTTC. This translates into CASSLDLSGVETQYF.

This clonotype was counted between two and nine times. The chain employs TRBV7-8 and TRBJ2-2, with D hard to call. Germline CDR1 and CDR2: SGHVS and FQNEAQ. Between the trimmed V and J ends, which lost 3 bases and 6 bases, there was a span of 17 bases. The CDR3 contains 16 residues. As DNA, the CDR3 is TGTGCCAGCAGCTTTCGTCAGAACCTAGGGTCCGGGGAGCTGTTTTTT. It translates to CASSFRQNLGSGELFF. Based on the CDR3 plus reference TRBV7-8 and TRBJ2-2, the full variable domain is GAGVSQSPRYKVAKRGQDVALRCDPISGHVSLFWYQQALGQGPEFLTYFQNEAQLDKSGLPSDRFFAERPEGSVSTLKIQRTQQEDSAVYLCASSFRQNLGSGELFFGEGSRLTVL.

This clonotype appeared many times. The CDR3 DNA reads TGCGCCAGCAGCCCAGGGACAGGGCAATACAATGAGCAGTTCTTC. Encoded protein: CASSPGTGQYNEQFF. This chain joins TRBV5-1 and TRBJ2-1, with TRBD1 identical over 9 bases. This CDR3 is built from 15 residues. CDR1 SGHRS and CDR2 YFSETQ come from the germline V gene. J lost 4 bases, V lost 4 bases, and 6 bases had no gene match.

The chain links TRBV5-1 to TRBJ2-7; TRBD1 matches at 7 bases. The V gene's germline CDR1 is SGHRS and CDR2 YFSETQ. With V trimmed by 4 bases and J by 4 bases, 8 bases remained unmatched. The CDR3 spans 14 residues. CDR3 nucleotide sequence: TGCGCCAGCAGCCAAACCGGGACAGCGTACGAGCAGTACTTC. It encodes CASSQTGTAYEQYF.

V and J are TRBV5-1 and TRBJ1-1; D is unclear. Germline V gene lookup returns CDR1 SGHRS and CDR2 YFSETQ. This CDR3 is 13 amino acids long. V lost 2 bases, J lost 5 bases, and 10 bases lay in between. The CDR3 protein is CASSFLERTEAFF. The CDR3 nucleotides are TGCGCCAGCAGCTTCTTAGAACGTACTGAAGCTTTCTTT.

The J gene is TRBJ2-3, the V gene TRBV6-5; 9 bases fit TRBD1. The CDR3 spans 12 residues. Germline CDR1 and CDR2: MNHEY and SVGAGI. The ends lost 6 bases at V and 12 bases at J; junction bases unmatched: 7. As DNA, the CDR3 is TGTGCCAGCAGAAACCGGGACAGGGTTCAGTATTTT. Its protein product is CASRNRDRVQYF.

V and J are TRBV9 and TRBJ2-1, with 8 positions matching TRBD1. Germline lookup yields CDR1 SGDLS and CDR2 YYNGEE. The CDR3 contains 15 residues. V shed 4 bases, J shed 5 bases, and the junction held 8 bases outside the gene matches. Here the CDR3 DNA reads TGTGCCAGCAGCCCCCGGACAGGGTTTAACAATGAGCAGTTCTTC. Translating it yields CASSPRTGFNNEQFF.

V usage is TRBV19 and J usage is TRBJ2-1; maybe TRBD2 (5 bases). This CDR3 has 15 residues. V was trimmed by 4 bases and J by 6 bases, leaving 16 bases between them. Germline assignment: CDR1 LNHDA and CDR2 SQIVND (reference sequence). CDR3 bases: TGTGCCAGTAGTAAGCGGCCTCCCGAGGGCAATGAGCAGTTCTTC. Its protein product is CASSKRPPEGNEQFF.

This clonotype was seen more than once but under ten times. This sequence joins TRBV5-5 and TRBJ2-7, with D perhaps TRBD1 (5 bases). V was clipped by 0 bases and J by 3 bases, with 10 bases between them. Germline V CDR1 and CDR2: SGHKS, YYEKEE (reference sequence). The CDR3 extends over 14 amino acids. The CDR3 DNA follows: TGTGCCAGCAGCTTGGGGCTAGGGGTCTACGAGCAGTACTTC. It codes for CASSLGLGVYEQYF.

This clonotype was detected a few times. The V gene is TRBV5-1, the J gene TRBJ1-5; 7 positions match TRBD1. The V gene's germline CDR1 is SGHRS and CDR2 YFSETQ. V was clipped by 4 bases and J by 2 bases; unmatched bases: 6. The CDR3 consists of 15 residues. The DNA for the CDR3 is TGCGCCAGCAGCCCGACAGGGCCGGGCAATCAGCCCCAGCATTTT. Amino acids: CASSPTGPGNQPQHF.

This clonotype was counted between two and nine times. V gene TRBV10-3 combines with J gene TRBJ2-5; D unclear. CDR1 and CDR2 (germline): ENHRY, SYGVKD. Trimming removed 0 bases at V and 7 bases at J, with 12 bases between. The CDR3 is 14 residues long. The CDR3 coding sequence is TGTGCCATCAGTGAGTCTGGCGGCCTTGGGACCCAGTACTTC. Its translation: CAISESGGLGTQYF.

This clonotype was counted only a few times. The chain couples TRBV7-6 to TRBJ2-7, with 9 bases identical to TRBD2. Germline V lookup: CDR1 SGHVS, CDR2 FNYEAQ. V lost 5 bases, J lost 2 bases, and 7 bases stayed unmatched. The CDR3 length is 15 residues. DNA for the CDR3: TGTGCCAGCAGCCCAGCGGGAGGAGGCCCCTACGAGCAGTACTTC. Its translation is CASSPAGGGPYEQYF. Drawing the rest from reference TRBV7-6 and TRBJ2-7, the complete variable domain is GAGVSQSPRYKVTKRGQDVALRCDPISGHVSLYWYRQALGQGPEFLTYFNYEAQQDKSGLPNDRFSAERPEGSISTLTIQRTEQRDSAMYRCASSPAGGGPYEQYFGPGTRLTVT.

This clonotype was detected only a few times. The gene calls are TRBV20-1 and TRBJ2-7; TRBD2 matches 9 bases. Germline CDR1 is DFQATT and CDR2 is SNEGSKA (reference sequence). The length of the CDR3 is 13 residues. V lost 3 bases to trimming and J lost 5 bases; unmatched junction nucleotides: 5. The CDR3 DNA is TGCAGTGCTAGCAAGCGGGAGGTTAACGAGCAGTACTTC. This sequence encodes CSASKREVNEQYF.

This chain joins TRBV6-5 and TRBJ2-1; TRBD1 or TRBD2 may be the D gene (7 bases each). The germline V and J ends were trimmed by 5 bases and 9 bases, with 11 bases remaining between them. Germline values: CDR1 MNHEY, CDR2 SVGAGI. The CDR3 length is 12 residues. In DNA form, the CDR3 reads TGTGCCAGCAGTCGCAGGGGGGGTGAGCAGTTCTTC. Protein: CASSRRGGEQFF.

This clonotype came up a few times. The gene calls are TRBV5-1 and TRBJ1-4, with a weak D call TRBD1 (5 bases). Germline CDR1 and CDR2: SGHRS and YFSETQ. The CDR3 has 15 amino acids. Trimming removed 0 bases from V and 4 bases from J, with 10 bases in between. The CDR3 region has the DNA TGCGCCAGCAGCTTGGGCCAGGGTAATAATGAAAAACTGTTTTTT. Amino acid sequence: CASSLGQGNNEKLFF.

This clonotype came up a few times. The chain recombines TRBV13 with TRBJ1-1; no reliable D call. The CDR3 consists of 13 residues. Germline V gene data show CDR1 as PRHDT and CDR2 as FYEKMQ (reference sequence). Between the trimmed V and J ends, which lost 6 bases and 7 bases, there was a span of 15 bases. As DNA, the CDR3 is TGTGCCAGCAGGGTAGAGATGGGCCGTGAAGCTTTCTTT. Translating gives CASRVEMGREAFF.